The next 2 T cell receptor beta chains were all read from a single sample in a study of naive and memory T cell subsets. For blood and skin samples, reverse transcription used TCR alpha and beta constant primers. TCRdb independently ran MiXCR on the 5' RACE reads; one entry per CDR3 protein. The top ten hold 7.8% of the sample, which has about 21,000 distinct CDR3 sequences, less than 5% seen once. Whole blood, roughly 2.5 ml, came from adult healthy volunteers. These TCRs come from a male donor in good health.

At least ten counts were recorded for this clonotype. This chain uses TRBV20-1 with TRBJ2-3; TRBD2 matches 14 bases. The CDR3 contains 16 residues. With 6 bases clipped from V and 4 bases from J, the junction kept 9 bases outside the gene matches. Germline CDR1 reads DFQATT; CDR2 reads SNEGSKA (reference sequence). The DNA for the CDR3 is TGCAGTGCGAAAGTACAGGGACTAGCGGGGGCAGATACGCAGTATTTT. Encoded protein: CSAKVQGLAGADTQYF.

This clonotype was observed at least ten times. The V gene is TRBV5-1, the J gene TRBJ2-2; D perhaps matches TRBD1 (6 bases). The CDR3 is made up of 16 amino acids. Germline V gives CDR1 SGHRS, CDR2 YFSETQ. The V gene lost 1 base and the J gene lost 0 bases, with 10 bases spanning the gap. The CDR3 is CASSLNRATNTGELFF. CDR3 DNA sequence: TGCGCCAGCAGCTTGAACAGGGCTACGAACACCGGGGAGCTGTTTTTT.